This entry lists 12 T cell receptor beta chains sequenced from one sample in a study of T-cell reconstitution after alpha-beta-depleted transplantation in children. Preparation of the TCRbeta library was carried out with unique molecular identifiers. TCRdb redid the calling of the PCR reads with MiXCR, one entry per CDR3 protein. The data hold about 240,000 distinct CDR3 sequences, with about 25% observed a single time. The sample was PBMCs, taken before TCRalphabeta/CD19-depleted stem cell transplant. These receptors were collected from a girl aged 2-10 years with Fanconi anemia, due to receive a stem cell transplant.

Many counts were recorded for this clonotype. This chain uses TRBV7-9 with TRBJ2-5; the match to TRBD1 covers 8 bases. This CDR3 comprises 16 residues. Trimming at V came to 5 bases and at J to 4 bases, leaving 12 bases not matched to a gene. The germline V gene has CDR1 SEHNR and CDR2 FQNEAQ (reference sequence). For the CDR3, the DNA is TGTGCCAGCAGCGCCGGACAGGGTAATATGGGAGAGACCCAGTACTTC. It translates to CASSAGQGNMGETQYF.

This clonotype was recorded at least ten times. The chain carries TRBV29-1 and TRBJ1-1, with TRBD1 matching over 7 bases. CDR1 SQVTM and CDR2 ANQGSEA come from the germline V gene. The junction had 10 bases not matched to a gene; V was cut back by 6 bases and J by 6 bases. The CDR3 covers 13 residues. CDR3 coding DNA: TGCAGCGTCGCCCGGGGACAGACGGCTGAAGCTTTCTTT. Its translation is CSVARGQTAEAFF. The variable domain in full, completed from reference TRBV29-1 and TRBJ1-1, reads SAVISQKPSRDICQRGTSLTIQCQVDSQVTMMFWYRQQPGQSLTLIATANQGSEATYESGFVIDKFPISRPNLTFSTLTVSNMSPEDSSIYLCSVARGQTAEAFFGQGTRLTVV.

This clonotype was observed a few times. The genes are TRBV2 and TRBJ1-5, with D tentatively TRBD1 (6 bases). The CDR3 loop spans 17 amino acids. Trimming shortened V by 2 bases and J by 4 bases, and 18 bases separated the two germline ends. Looked up from germline, CDR1 is SNHLY and CDR2 is FYNNEI. CDR3 nucleotide sequence: TGTGCCAGCAGTGAATGGGGGGGCTGGGTACGAAATCAGCCCCAGCATTTT. It encodes CASSEWGGWVRNQPQHF.

The V call is TRBV5-1, the J call TRBJ2-1; D is undetermined. This CDR3 is built from 15 residues. Per germline, CDR1 SGHRS and CDR2 YFSETQ. V dropped 4 bases and J dropped 4 bases, with 15 bases sitting between them. The CDR3 DNA sequence: TGCGCCAGCAGCCCTGGGATCATCTCGTACAATGAGCAGTTCTTC. This translates into CASSPGIISYNEQFF.

This clonotype was recorded once. The chain joins TRBV20-1 to TRBJ2-7, with 9 bases matching TRBD1. The germline V gene encodes CDR1 DFQATT and CDR2 SNEGSKA (reference sequence). Unmatched junction bases numbered 10, after V lost 6 bases and J lost 4 bases. The CDR3 is 14 amino acids. CDR3 in DNA: TGCAGTGCCCCCACCGGGACAGGGCTATACGAGCAGTACTTC. Amino acids: CSAPTGTGLYEQYF.

This clonotype was seen ten or more times. The rearrangement joins TRBV5-1 to TRBJ2-7; unclear D gene. Germline V lookup: CDR1 SGHRS, CDR2 YFSETQ. The V end was cut by 0 bases, the J end by 3 bases, with 10 bases between. The CDR3 runs 14 residues. Here the CDR3 reads CASSLDVKSYEQYF. In DNA, the CDR3 is TGCGCCAGCAGCTTGGATGTTAAAAGCTACGAGCAGTACTTC. Complete variable domain (other parts from reference TRBV5-1 and TRBJ2-7): KAGVTQTPRYLIKTRGQQVTLSCSPISGHRSVSWYQQTPGQGLQFLFEYFSETQRNKGNFPGRFSGRQFSNSRSEMNVSTLELGDSALYLCASSLDVKSYEQYFGPGTRLTVT.

The rearrangement uses TRBV12-3 or TRBV12-4 and TRBJ2-5; 7 bases map to TRBD1. V was clipped by 3 bases and J by 7 bases; unmatched bases: 11. CDR3 length equals 15 residues. This chain's CDR3 is CASSLNRGVYGTQYF. CDR3 in DNA: TGTGCCAGCAGTTTGAACAGGGGAGTTTATGGGACCCAGTACTTC.

V is TRBV28 and J is TRBJ2-7; a possible D gene is TRBD1 (6 bases). CDR3 size: 14 residues. The germline V gene has CDR1 MDHEN and CDR2 SYDVKM. V lost 6 bases, J lost 1 base, and 13 bases lay in between. The CDR3 coding sequence is TGTGCCAGCAGCATCCGGGACATGTCCTACGAGCAGTACTTC. This codes for CASSIRDMSYEQYF.

This clonotype was counted a few times. The J gene is TRBJ1-2, the V gene TRBV9; possibly TRBD1 for D (6 bases). V was clipped by 4 bases and J by 2 bases, with 15 bases between them. The germline V gene encodes CDR1 SGDLS and CDR2 YYNGEE. This CDR3 comprises 15 residues. This CDR3 is CASSKEQGPNYGYTF. CDR3 nucleotide sequence: TGTGCCAGCAGCAAAGAACAGGGTCCAAACTATGGCTACACCTTC.

This clonotype was found many times. The chain links TRBV6-5 to TRBJ2-2; 9 bases map to TRBD1. With V trimmed by 8 bases and J by 4 bases, 5 bases remained unmatched. The CDR3 spans 14 residues. Germline-derived CDR1 and CDR2 are MNHEY and SVGAGI. The CDR3 DNA follows: TGTGCCAGCCGAGGGACAGGGAGCACCGGGGAGCTGTTTTTT. As protein: CASRGTGSTGELFF.

In this sample, this clonotype turned up a few times. The gene calls are TRBV28 and TRBJ1-6; D is unresolved. Germline lookup yields CDR1 MDHEN and CDR2 SYDVKM. Between the trimmed V and J ends, which lost 2 bases and 7 bases, there was a span of 9 bases. The CDR3 is 14 residues long. The CDR3 loop reads CASSLTDGNSPLHF. DNA for the CDR3: TGTGCCAGCAGTTTAACCGACGGAAATTCACCCCTCCACTTT.

The J gene is TRBJ1-2, the V gene TRBV24-1, with 10 bases fitting TRBD1. This CDR3 region has 14 residues. V lost 3 bases, J lost 8 bases, and 5 bases stayed unmatched. Germline CDR1 and CDR2: KGHDR and SFDVKD. For the CDR3, the DNA is TGTGCCACCAGTGATGCCGGGACAGGGGCAGGCTACACCTTC. This encodes CATSDAGTGAGYTF.